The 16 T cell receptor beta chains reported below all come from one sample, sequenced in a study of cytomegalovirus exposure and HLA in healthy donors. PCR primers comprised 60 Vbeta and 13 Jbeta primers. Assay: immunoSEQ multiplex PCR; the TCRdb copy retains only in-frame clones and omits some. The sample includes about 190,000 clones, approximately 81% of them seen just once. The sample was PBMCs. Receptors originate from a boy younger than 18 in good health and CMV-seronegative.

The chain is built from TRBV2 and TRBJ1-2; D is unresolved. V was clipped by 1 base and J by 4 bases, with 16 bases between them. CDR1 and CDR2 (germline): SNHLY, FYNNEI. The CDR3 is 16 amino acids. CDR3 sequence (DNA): TGTGCCAGCAGTGAAGGGGGAGGGAGGTCTTTCTATGGCTACACCTTC. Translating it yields CASSEGGGRSFYGYTF.

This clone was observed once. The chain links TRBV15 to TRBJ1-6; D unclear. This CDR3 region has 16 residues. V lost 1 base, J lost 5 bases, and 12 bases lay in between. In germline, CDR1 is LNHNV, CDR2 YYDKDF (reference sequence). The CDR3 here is CATSRVSPGNNSPLHF. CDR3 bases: TGTGCCACCAGCAGAGTCTCTCCGGGAAATAATTCACCCCTCCACTTT.

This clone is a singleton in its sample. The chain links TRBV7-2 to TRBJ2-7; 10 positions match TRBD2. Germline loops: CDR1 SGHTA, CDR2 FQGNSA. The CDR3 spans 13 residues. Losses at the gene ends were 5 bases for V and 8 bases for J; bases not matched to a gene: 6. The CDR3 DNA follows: TGTGCCAGCAGCAATAGCGGGGGGCCCCAGCAGTACTTC. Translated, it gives CASSNSGGPQQYF.

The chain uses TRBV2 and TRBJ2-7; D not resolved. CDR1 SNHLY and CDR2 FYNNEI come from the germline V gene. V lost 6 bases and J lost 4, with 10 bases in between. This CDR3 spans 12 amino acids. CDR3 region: CASRAAKYEQYF. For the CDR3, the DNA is TGTGCCAGCAGGGCGGCTAAGTACGAGCAGTACTTC.

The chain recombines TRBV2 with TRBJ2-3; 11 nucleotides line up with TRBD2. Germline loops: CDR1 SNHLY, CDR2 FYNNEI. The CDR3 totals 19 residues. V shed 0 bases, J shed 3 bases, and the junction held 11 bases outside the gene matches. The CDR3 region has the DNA TGTGCCAGCAGTGAAGCTAGGGCTAGCGGGAGGAAACCAACAGATACGCAGTATTTT. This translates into CASSEARASGRKPTDTQYF.

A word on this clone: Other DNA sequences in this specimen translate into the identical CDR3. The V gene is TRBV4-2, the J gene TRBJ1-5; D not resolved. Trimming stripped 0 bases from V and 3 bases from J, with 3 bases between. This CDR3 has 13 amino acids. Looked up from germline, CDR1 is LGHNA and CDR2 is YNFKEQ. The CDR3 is CASSQDINQPQHF. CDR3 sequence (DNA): TGTGCCAGCAGCCAAGACATCAATCAGCCCCAGCATTTT.

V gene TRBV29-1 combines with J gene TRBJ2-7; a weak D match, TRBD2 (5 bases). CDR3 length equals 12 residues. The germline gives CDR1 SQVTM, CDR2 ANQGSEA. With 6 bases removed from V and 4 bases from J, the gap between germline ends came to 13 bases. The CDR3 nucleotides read TGCAGCGTCCTCACTAGTGGTTACGAGCAGTACTTC. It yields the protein CSVLTSGYEQYF.

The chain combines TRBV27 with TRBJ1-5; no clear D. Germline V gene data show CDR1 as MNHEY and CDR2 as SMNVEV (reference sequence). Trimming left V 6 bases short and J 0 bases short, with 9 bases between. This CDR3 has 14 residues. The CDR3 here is CASRVGDSNQPQHF. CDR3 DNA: TGTGCCAGCAGGGTGGGAGATAGCAATCAGCCCCAGCATTTT.

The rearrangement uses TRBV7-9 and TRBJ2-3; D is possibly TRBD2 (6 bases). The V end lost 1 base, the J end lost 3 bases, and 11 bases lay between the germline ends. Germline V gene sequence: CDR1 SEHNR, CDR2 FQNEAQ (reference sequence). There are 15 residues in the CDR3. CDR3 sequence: CASSLVGGMTDTQYF. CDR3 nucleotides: TGTGCCAGCAGCTTAGTGGGGGGAATGACAGATACGCAGTATTTT.

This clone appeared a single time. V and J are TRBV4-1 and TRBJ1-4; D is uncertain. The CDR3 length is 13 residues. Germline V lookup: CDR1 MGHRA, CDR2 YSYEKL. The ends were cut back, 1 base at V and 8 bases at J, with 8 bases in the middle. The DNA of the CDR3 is TGCGCCAGCAGCCAAGTTTTGGGCGAAAAACTGTTTTTT. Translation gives CASSQVLGEKLFF.

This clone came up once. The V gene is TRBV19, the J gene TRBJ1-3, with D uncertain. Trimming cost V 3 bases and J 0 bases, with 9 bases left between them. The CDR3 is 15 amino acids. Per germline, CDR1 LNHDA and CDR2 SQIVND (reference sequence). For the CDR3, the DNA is TGTGCCAGTAGTATTCGACTGAGCTCTGGAAACACCATATATTTT. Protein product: CASSIRLSSGNTIYF.

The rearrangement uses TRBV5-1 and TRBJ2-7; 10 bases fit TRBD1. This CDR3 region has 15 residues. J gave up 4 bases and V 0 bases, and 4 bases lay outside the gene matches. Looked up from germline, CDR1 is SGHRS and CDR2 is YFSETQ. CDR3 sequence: CASSLAGTGVYEQYF. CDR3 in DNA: TGCGCCAGCAGCTTGGCCGGGACAGGGGTATACGAGCAGTACTTC.

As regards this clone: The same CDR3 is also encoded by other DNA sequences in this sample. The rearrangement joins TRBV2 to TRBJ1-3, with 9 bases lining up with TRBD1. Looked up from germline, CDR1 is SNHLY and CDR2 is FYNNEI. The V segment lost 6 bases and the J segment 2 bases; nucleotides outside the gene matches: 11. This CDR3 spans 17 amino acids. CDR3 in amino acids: CASSRDRALYTGNTIYF. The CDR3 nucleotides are TGTGCCAGCAGCCGGGACAGGGCATTATACACTGGAAACACCATATATTTT.

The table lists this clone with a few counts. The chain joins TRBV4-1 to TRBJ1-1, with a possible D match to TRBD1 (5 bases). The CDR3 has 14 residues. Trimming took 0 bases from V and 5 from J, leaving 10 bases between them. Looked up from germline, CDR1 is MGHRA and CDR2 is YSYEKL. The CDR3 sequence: CASSQDPGRTEAFF. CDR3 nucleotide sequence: TGCGCCAGCAGCCAAGATCCAGGGAGGACTGAAGCTTTCTTT.

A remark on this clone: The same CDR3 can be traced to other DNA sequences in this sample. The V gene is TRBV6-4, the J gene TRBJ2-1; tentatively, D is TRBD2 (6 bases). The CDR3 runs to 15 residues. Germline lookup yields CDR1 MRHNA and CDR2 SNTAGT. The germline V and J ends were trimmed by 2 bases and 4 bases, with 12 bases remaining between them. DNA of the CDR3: TGTGCCAGCAGTGACGGGGGGTCGTCTTACAATGAGCAGTTCTTC. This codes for CASSDGGSSYNEQFF.

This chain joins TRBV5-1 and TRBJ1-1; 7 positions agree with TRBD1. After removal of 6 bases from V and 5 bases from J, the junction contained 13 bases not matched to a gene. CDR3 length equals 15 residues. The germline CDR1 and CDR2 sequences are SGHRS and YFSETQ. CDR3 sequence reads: CASNLTPTGSTEAFF. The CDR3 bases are TGCGCCAGCAACCTTACCCCGACAGGGAGTACTGAAGCTTTCTTT.